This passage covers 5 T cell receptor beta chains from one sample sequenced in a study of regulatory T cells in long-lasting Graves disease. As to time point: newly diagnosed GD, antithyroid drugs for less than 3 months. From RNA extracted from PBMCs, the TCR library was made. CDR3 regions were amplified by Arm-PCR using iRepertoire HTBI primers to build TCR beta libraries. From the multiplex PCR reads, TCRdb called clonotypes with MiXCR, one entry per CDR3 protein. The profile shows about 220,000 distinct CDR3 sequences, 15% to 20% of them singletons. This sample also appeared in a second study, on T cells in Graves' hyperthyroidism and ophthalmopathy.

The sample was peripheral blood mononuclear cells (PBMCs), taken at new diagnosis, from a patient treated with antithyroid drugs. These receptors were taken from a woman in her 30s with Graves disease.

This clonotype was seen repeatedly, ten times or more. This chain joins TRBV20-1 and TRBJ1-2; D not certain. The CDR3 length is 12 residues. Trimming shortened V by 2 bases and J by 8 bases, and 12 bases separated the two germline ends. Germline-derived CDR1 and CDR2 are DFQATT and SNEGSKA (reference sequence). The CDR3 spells CSARSVVEGYTF. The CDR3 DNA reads TGCAGTGCTAGATCCGTAGTCGAGGGCTACACCTTC.

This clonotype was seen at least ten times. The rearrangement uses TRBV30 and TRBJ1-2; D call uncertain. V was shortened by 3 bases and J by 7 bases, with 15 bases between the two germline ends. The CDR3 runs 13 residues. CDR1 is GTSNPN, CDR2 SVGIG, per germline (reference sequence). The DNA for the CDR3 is TGTGCCTGGAGGGACCACACCGTACTTGGCTACACCTTC. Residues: CAWRDHTVLGYTF.

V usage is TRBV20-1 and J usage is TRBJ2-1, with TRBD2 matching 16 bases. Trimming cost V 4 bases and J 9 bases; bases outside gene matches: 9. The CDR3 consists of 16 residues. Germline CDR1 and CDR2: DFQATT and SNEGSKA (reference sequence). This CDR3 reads CSANRPGLAGGGEQFF. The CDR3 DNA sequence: TGCAGTGCTAACCGACCGGGACTAGCGGGAGGGGGTGAGCAGTTCTTC.

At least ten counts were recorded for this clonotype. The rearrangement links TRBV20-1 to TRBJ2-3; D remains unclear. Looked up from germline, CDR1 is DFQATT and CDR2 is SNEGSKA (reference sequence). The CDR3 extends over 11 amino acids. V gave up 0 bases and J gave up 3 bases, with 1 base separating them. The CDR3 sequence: CSARETDTQYF. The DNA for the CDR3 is TGCAGTGCTAGAGAGACAGATACGCAGTATTTT.

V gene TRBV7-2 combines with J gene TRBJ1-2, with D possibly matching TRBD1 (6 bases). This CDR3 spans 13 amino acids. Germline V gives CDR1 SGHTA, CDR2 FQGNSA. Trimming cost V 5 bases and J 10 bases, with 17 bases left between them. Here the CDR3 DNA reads TGTGCCAGCAGCCCCCGACAGGAACTAACCTACACCTTC. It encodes CASSPRQELTYTF.